The T cell receptor beta chain under discussion was sequenced for a study of T cells expressing NK-cell markers. About the study: Source material for TCR beta repertoires consisted of sorted CD3+CD56+NKG2C+, CD3+CD56+NKG2C- and CD3+CD56-NKG2C+ T cells. Sequencing covered eight donors, seven HCMV-seropositive and one seronegative. Study observations and caveats: Researchers report these clonotypes also headed the CD3+CD56-NKG2C+ fraction in a handful of donors.

About this clonotype: The antigen remains unidentified.

The CDR3 is made up of 14 amino acids. Making the TCR beta cDNA relied on 5'RACE template switching with UMIs. Each CDR3 protein gets one entry in TCRdb, which reprocessed the 5' RACE reads and gives no DNA. The specimen's table records 350,000 to 450,000 distinct CDR3 sequences. The chain recombines TRBV12-3 or TRBV12-4 with TRBJ2-7; as DNA is missing, the TRBD2 call by TCRdb cannot be tested. This receptor was identified in a man aged 18-69 years in good health. The sample was blood T cells: a sorted CD56 or NKG2C T cell subset, CD4+ or CD8+ T cells, or bulk PBMC T cells (not recorded which). This chain's CDR3 is CASSPGTSGREQYF.